This T cell receptor (beta chain) was found in a study of Ad26.COV2.S vaccination and SARS-CoV-2 variants. The overall study: The donor belonged to the COV1001 Ad26.COV2.S trial arm. Ad26.COV2.S, an intramuscular injection, was given once or twice 56 days apart. Study-level findings and limits: Reportedly, after vaccination the spike-specific CD8+ and CD4+ T cell responses displayed substantial breadth.

Losses at the gene ends were 4 bases for V and 4 bases for J; bases not matched to a gene: 10. CDR1 and CDR2 from the germline V gene are SGHVS and FQNEAQ. The CDR3 is 16 residues long. Treatment defined: 15 to 20 received Ad26.COV2.S at low or high dose, single or two shots; roughly five received placebo; per-sample allocation not given. Samples analyzed were those drawn on day 63 after the first vaccine or placebo injection. Here immunoSEQ multiplex PCR was the method, and the copy in TCRdb shows in-frame clones only, minus some. This sample yields hundreds of thousands of clones, of which roughly 90% are seen a single time; roughly 5% belongs to the top ten. In regard to this clone: The antigen is undetermined.

The receptor's source is a person between 18 and 65 years old who received the Ad26.COV2.S COVID-19 vaccine or a placebo. Sample: peripheral blood, taken in a trial of Ad26.COV2.S vaccine versus placebo. The chain uses TRBV7-8 and TRBJ2-5, with 9 nucleotides matching TRBD2. In nucleotides, the CDR3 is TGTGCCAGCAGCTATTTAGCGGGGGAAAGAAGAGAGACCCAGTACTTC. Protein: CASSYLAGERRETQYF.